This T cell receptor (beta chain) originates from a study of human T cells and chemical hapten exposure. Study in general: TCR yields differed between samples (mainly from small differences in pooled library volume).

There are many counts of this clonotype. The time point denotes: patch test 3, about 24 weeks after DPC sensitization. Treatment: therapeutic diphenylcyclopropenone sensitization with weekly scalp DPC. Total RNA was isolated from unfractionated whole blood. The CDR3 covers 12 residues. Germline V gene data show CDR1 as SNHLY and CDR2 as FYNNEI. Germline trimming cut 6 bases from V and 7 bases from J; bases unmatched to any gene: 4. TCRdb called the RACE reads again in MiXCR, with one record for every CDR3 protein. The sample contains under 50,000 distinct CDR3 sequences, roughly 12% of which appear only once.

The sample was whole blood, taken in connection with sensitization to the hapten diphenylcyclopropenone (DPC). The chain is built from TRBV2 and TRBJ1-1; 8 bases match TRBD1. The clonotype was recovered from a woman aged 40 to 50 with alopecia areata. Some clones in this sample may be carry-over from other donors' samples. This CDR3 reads CASSPGQGEAFF. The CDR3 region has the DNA TGTGCCAGCAGCCCTGGACAGGGTGAAGCTTTCTTT.